This is a list of T cell receptor beta chains from one sample in a study of cytomegalovirus exposure and HLA in healthy donors. Assay: immunoSEQ multiplex PCR; the TCRdb copy retains only in-frame clones and omits some. The data contain 100,000 or so clones, about four fifths of them seen just once; the ten biggest clones take up roughly 1.2%. Sequencing input: PBMCs. These receptors were taken from a man aged 25-40 years in good health and CMV-seronegative. CDR3s include the opening cysteine and the closing phenylalanine or tryptophan. D genes are given only for firm matches. Clone sizes are given selectively: once, few, many, or a class where the clone is expanded.

v_call,cdr3_length,d_call,j_call,clone_size,cdr3_nt,cdr3_aa
TRBV6-5,14,-,TRBJ1-5,-,TGTGCCAGCAGTAACCGGGACAAAGATCAGCCCCAGCATTTT,CASSNRDKDQPQHF
TRBV9,16,TRBD2,TRBJ2-3,-,TGTGCCAGCAGCGTACAAGCGGGGGGGACGTCAGATACGCAGTATTTT,CASSVQAGGTSDTQYF
TRBV14,14,TRBD1,TRBJ1-1,-,TGTGCCAGCAGCCTGGGACAGGGAAGCACTGAAGCTTTCTTT,CASSLGQGSTEAFF
TRBV15,14,-,TRBJ1-2,-,TGTGCCACCAGCAGAGCCGCGGGGGCGGATGGCTACACCTTC,CATSRAAGADGYTF
TRBV2,16,TRBD1,TRBJ1-5,few,TGTGCCAGCAGTGAAGCCGGGGACAGTAGCAATCAGCCCCAGCATTTT,CASSEAGDSSNQPQHF
TRBV7-9,14,-,TRBJ2-2,few,TGTGCCAGCAGCTTAGGACAAAACACCGGGGAGCTGTTTTTT,CASSLGQNTGELFF
TRBV9,18,TRBD2,TRBJ2-1,-,TGTGCCAGCAGCGTAACTGGGACTAGCGGGAGAGGGTACAATGAGCAGTTCTTC,CASSVTGTSGRGYNEQFF
TRBV19,11,-,TRBJ1-1,-,TGTGCCAGTACCGGGTGGACTGAAGCTTTCTTT,CASTGWTEAFF
TRBV28,11,-,TRBJ1-1,-,TGTGCCGCAGGGGTTGTCACTGAAGCTTTCTTT,CAAGVVTEAFF
TRBV5-6,15,-,TRBJ2-4,-,TGTGCCAGCAGACAAGGAGGGTTAGCCAAAAACATTCAGTACTTC,CASRQGGLAKNIQYF
TRBV6-1,17,TRBD1,TRBJ1-5,-,TGTGCCAGCAGTGAACGGACAGGGATGTCGAGCAATCAGCCCCAGCATTTT,CASSERTGMSSNQPQHF
TRBV11-2,13,-,TRBJ2-5,-,TGTGCCAGCAGCTCGACAGGGAGGGAGACCCAGTACTTC,CASSSTGRETQYF
TRBV11-2,13,-,TRBJ2-1,-,TGTGCCAGCAGCTTCCCTCTAAGCAATGAGCAGTTCTTC,CASSFPLSNEQFF
TRBV5-6,12,TRBD2,TRBJ2-7,-,TGTGCCAGCAGCTTGGCCCTCGGGGGGGAGTACTTC,CASSLALGGEYF
TRBV9,15,-,TRBJ1-1,-,TGTGCCAGCAGCCCGGGGGGAGCGGGCAACACTGAAGCTTTCTTT,CASSPGGAGNTEAFF
TRBV5-4,16,-,TRBJ2-5,once,TGTGCCAGCAGCTTGGGCGGCAGGGGAAACCAAGAGACCCAGTACTTC,CASSLGGRGNQETQYF
TRBV9,16,-,TRBJ2-3,-,TGTGCCAGCAGCTTAGAGACTGGGGGGAATCTTCATACGCAGTATTTT,CASSLETGGNLHTQYF
TRBV5-8,14,TRBD1,TRBJ1-2,-,TGTGCCAGCAGCCCCGTCACAGGGGGCTATGGCTACACCTTC,CASSPVTGGYGYTF
TRBV4-1,15,TRBD1,TRBJ1-4,-,TGCGCCAGCAGCCAGGGACAGGGGGCCTCTGAAAAACTGTTTTTT,CASSQGQGASEKLFF
TRBV4-3,14,-,TRBJ2-3,-,TGCGCCAGCAGCCAAGATCTGAGCACAGATACGCAGTATTTT,CASSQDLSTDTQYF
TRBV6-1,16,-,TRBJ1-1,-,TGTGCCAGCAGTGCGGCTGACGGACAAAAAAACACTGAAGCTTTCTTT,CASSAADGQKNTEAFF
TRBV7-2,13,TRBD2,TRBJ2-1,once,TGTGCCAGCAGCGATTATAGCGGGGGCCCGGAGTTCTTC,CASSDYSGGPEFF
TRBV30,11,-,TRBJ2-2,-,TGTGCCTGGGCGGCCACCGGGGAGCTGTTTTTT,CAWAATGELFF
TRBV27,15,TRBD1,TRBJ1-5,-,TGTGCCAGCACCCCCAGGGGGCAGGGCAATCAGCCCCAGCATTTT,CASTPRGQGNQPQHF
TRBV7-8,19,TRBD2,TRBJ2-4,-,TGTGCCAGCAGCACCATAGCCCCACCTAGCGGCAAAACCAAAAACATTCAGTACTTC,CASSTIAPPSGKTKNIQYF
TRBV10-1,11,-,TRBJ2-1,once,TGCGCCAGCAGTGAGTCTAGTGAGCAGTTCTTC,CASSESSEQFF
TRBV2,12,TRBD2,TRBJ2-7,once,TGTGCCAGCAATCGGGACTACGACGAGCAGTACTTC,CASNRDYDEQYF
TRBV5-1,15,TRBD2,TRBJ2-1,few,TGCGCCAGCCAAGAGGGACTAACGCCTAACAATGAGCAGTTCTTC,CASQEGLTPNNEQFF
TRBV9,15,-,TRBJ1-1,-,TGTGCCAGCAGCGTAGCTCCTGTCGGAGGGGACGAAATTTTCTTT,CASSVAPVGGDEIFF
TRBV19,14,TRBD2,TRBJ2-1,-,TGTGCCAGTAGCGGCGGGGGAGACTACAATGAGCAGTTCTTC,CASSGGGDYNEQFF
TRBV28,15,TRBD1,TRBJ1-5,-,TGTGCCAGCAGTCCCCGTGACAGGGGGTCTCAGCCCCAGCATTTT,CASSPRDRGSQPQHF
TRBV5-5,16,-,TRBJ1-5,-,TGTGCCAGCAGCTTCGCGCCGGACTTGAGCAATCAGCCCCAGCATTTT,CASSFAPDLSNQPQHF
TRBV5-6,16,TRBD2,TRBJ2-3,-,TGTGCCAGCAGCTTGCCAGCGGGGGCAAGCACAGATACGCAGTATTTT,CASSLPAGASTDTQYF
TRBV18,13,-,TRBJ1-2,-,TGTGCCAGCTCCGATGAGAGGAACTATGGCTACACCTTC,CASSDERNYGYTF
TRBV6-1,13,-,TRBJ2-1,-,TGTGCCAGCAGTGAAGCGCGGTACAATGAGCAGTTCTTC,CASSEARYNEQFF
TRBV13,16,TRBD2,TRBJ2-1,-,TGTGCCAGCAGCACCCAGGGACTAGCGGATTACAATGAGCAGTTCTTC,CASSTQGLADYNEQFF
TRBV5-8,14,TRBD1,TRBJ2-7,-,TGTGCCAGCAGCTTGAAACAGGGGGGTGCCGAGCAGTACTTC,CASSLKQGGAEQYF
TRBV4-1,13,-,TRBJ2-3,-,TGCGCCAGCAGCCTCCTCGAGGCAGATACGCAGTATTTT,CASSLLEADTQYF
TRBV7-6,16,-,TRBJ2-2,-,TGTGCCAGCACCCCGGGTATTCCCGTTAATCCCGGGGAGCTGTTTTTT,CASTPGIPVNPGELFF
TRBV28,13,-,TRBJ2-7,few,TGTGCCAGCAGTTCCGGGACTCTACCTCAGCAGTACTTC,CASSSGTLPQQYF
TRBV6-1,12,-,TRBJ2-3,once,TGTGCCAGCAGTAGAGACACAGATACGCAGTATTTT,CASSRDTDTQYF
TRBV11-3,13,TRBD2,TRBJ2-7,-,TGTGCCAGCAGCTTCCGGGAGGGCGGAGAGCAGTACTTC,CASSFREGGEQYF
TRBV11-2,10,-,TRBJ1-4,-,TGTGCCAGCAGCTCAGAAAAACTGTTTTTT,CASSSEKLFF
TRBV7-8,16,-,TRBJ2-5,-,TGTGCCAGCAGCTTAAACGGGGGAAGCCGCGGAGAGACCCAGTACTTC,CASSLNGGSRGETQYF
TRBV7-2,16,TRBD2,TRBJ2-5,-,TGTGCCAGCAGCTTAGGGGGACTAGCGGGGGGCGAGACCCAGTACTTC,CASSLGGLAGGETQYF
TRBV7-8,15,TRBD1,TRBJ1-2,few,TGTGCCAGCAGCTCACAGGGGGTTGGTAACTATGGCTACACCTTC,CASSSQGVGNYGYTF
TRBV6-1,15,-,TRBJ2-7,-,TGTGCCAGCAGTGAAGAGGCGGTTGGATCCTACGAGCAGTACTTC,CASSEEAVGSYEQYF
TRBV6-4,13,-,TRBJ1-1,-,TGTGCCAGCAGTGAGGTCAGGGGAACTGAAGCTTTCTTT,CASSEVRGTEAFF
TRBV5-4,15,-,TRBJ2-5,-,TGTGCCAGCAGCCGTAGATACAGGGGAGGAGAGACCCAGTACTTC,CASSRRYRGGETQYF
TRBV6-5,13,-,TRBJ1-1,few,TGTGCCAGCAATAGACAGCCCAACACTGAAGCTTTCTTT,CASNRQPNTEAFF
TRBV6-6,13,-,TRBJ1-3,few,TGTGCCAGCACTCCCGCGGGAGGAAACACCATATATTTT,CASTPAGGNTIYF